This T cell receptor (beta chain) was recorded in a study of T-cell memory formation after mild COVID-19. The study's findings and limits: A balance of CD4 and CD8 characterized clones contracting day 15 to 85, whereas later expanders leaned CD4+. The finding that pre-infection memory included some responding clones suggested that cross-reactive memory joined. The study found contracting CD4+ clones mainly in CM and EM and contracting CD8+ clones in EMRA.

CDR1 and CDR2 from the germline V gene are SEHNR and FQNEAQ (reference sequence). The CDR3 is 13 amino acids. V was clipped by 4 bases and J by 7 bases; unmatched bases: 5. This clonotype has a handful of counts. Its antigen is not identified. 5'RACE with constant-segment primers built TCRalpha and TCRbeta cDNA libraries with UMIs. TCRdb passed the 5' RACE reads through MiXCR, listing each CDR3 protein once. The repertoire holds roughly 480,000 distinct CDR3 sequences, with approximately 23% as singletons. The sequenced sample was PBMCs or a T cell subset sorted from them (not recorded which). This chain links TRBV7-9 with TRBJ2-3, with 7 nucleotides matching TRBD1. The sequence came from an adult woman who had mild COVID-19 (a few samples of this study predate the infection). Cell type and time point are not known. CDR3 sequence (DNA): TGTGCCAGCAGCTCCGGGACAGCTCATACGCAGTATTTT. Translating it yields CASSSGTAHTQYF.